These 9 T cell receptor beta chains share one sample of origin, sequenced in a study of T cell responses to AZD1222 COVID-19 vaccine. Method: immunoSEQ multiplex PCR; TCRdb's copy keeps in-frame clones and lacks some. The sample yields over 120,000 clones, around 94% seen once. This sample comprised peripheral blood, obtained after recovery from COVID-19. All receptors derive from an adult who had recovered from COVID-19.

This rearrangement joins TRBV28 to TRBJ2-3, with 11 bases fitting TRBD1. The germline V gene encodes CDR1 MDHEN and CDR2 SYDVKM. CDR3 length equals 15 residues. Trimming at V came to 5 bases and at J to 5 bases, leaving 6 bases not matched to a gene. DNA of the CDR3: TGTGCCAGCAGTACCTCCGGGACAGGGGGAGATACGCAGTATTTT. Its protein is CASSTSGTGGDTQYF.

The genes are TRBV19 and TRBJ1-6; TRBD1 agrees at 7 bases. The CDR3 runs 16 residues. Germline V gene lookup returns CDR1 LNHDA and CDR2 SQIVND (reference sequence). J gave up 5 bases and V 9 bases, and 13 bases lay outside the gene matches. CDR3 sequence reads: CASCTTGTADNSPLHF. Here the CDR3 DNA reads TGTGCCAGCTGTACAACAGGGACAGCCGATAATTCACCCCTCCACTTT.

The chain recombines TRBV27 with TRBJ1-2; D may be TRBD1 (5 bases). Germline values: CDR1 MNHEY, CDR2 SMNVEV (reference sequence). The CDR3 totals 16 residues. V lost 5 bases and J 0 bases, leaving 16 bases between the germline ends. For the CDR3, the DNA is TGTGCCAGCAGTAGGACGATGGGGGGAACTAACTATGGCTACACCTTC. Protein: CASSRTMGGTNYGYTF.

V is TRBV7-9 and J is TRBJ2-1; no firm D call. Germline V gene lookup returns CDR1 SEHNR and CDR2 FQNEAQ (reference sequence). The V gene lost 5 bases and the J gene lost 9 bases, with 11 bases spanning the gap. The CDR3 has 12 residues. CDR3 loop: CASSPGPPEQFF. Here the CDR3 DNA reads TGTGCCAGCAGCCCGGGTCCCCCTGAGCAGTTCTTC.

The V and J genes are TRBV10-3 and TRBJ1-1, with D tentatively TRBD1 (6 bases). The length of the CDR3 is 11 residues. Per the germline V gene, CDR1 is ENHRY and CDR2 is SYGVKD. V was clipped by 4 bases and J by 8 bases, with 8 bases between them. The CDR3 DNA is TGTGCCATCAGTGCGGACAGAGAAGCTTTCTTT. This gives the protein CAISADREAFF.

The chain carries TRBV5-1 and TRBJ2-2, with 8 bases fitting TRBD1. The CDR3 is 15 residues long. From germline, CDR1 is SGHRS and CDR2 YFSETQ. Unmatched junction bases numbered 1, after V lost 0 bases and J lost 3 bases. As DNA, the CDR3 is TGCGCCAGCAGCTTGGGACAGGGGTACACCGGGGAGCTGTTTTTT. Its translation: CASSLGQGYTGELFF.

This chain links TRBV7-9 with TRBJ1-6; no reliable D call. The CDR3 is made up of 14 amino acids. CDR1 is SEHNR and CDR2 is FQNEAQ in the germline V gene (reference sequence). The V end was cut by 3 bases, the J end by 4 bases, with 7 bases between. CDR3 region: CASSFDLYNSPLHF. The CDR3 region has the DNA TGTGCCAGCAGCTTTGATCTGTATAATTCACCCCTCCACTTT. Variable domain in full (rest from reference TRBV7-9 and TRBJ1-6): DTGVSQNPRHKITKRGQNVTFRCDPISEHNRLYWYRQTLGQGPEFLTYFQNEAQLEKSRLLSDRFSAERPKGSFSTLEIQRTEQGDSAMYLCASSFDLYNSPLHFGNGTRLTVT.

The chain uses TRBV19 and TRBJ2-7, with 9 nucleotides matching TRBD1. CDR3 length equals 14 residues. Unmatched junction bases numbered 3, after V lost 4 bases and J lost 2 bases. The V gene's germline CDR1 is LNHDA and CDR2 SQIVND (reference sequence). CDR3 DNA: TGTGCCAGTAGTAGGGACAGGGCCGCCTACGAGCAGTACTTC. The encoded protein is CASSRDRAAYEQYF.

The V and J genes are TRBV11-2 and TRBJ2-3; 11 positions match TRBD2. CDR3 size: 17 residues. The germline CDR1 and CDR2 sequences are SGHAT and FQNNGV. Trimming at V came to 3 bases and at J to 0 bases, leaving 5 bases not matched to a gene. The CDR3 coding sequence is TGTGCCAGCAGCTTTGAGACTAGCGGGACTAGCACAGATACGCAGTATTTT. The encoded protein is CASSFETSGTSTDTQYF.